This T cell receptor (beta chain) originates from a study of cytomegalovirus exposure and HLA in healthy donors (dated by TCRdb to about 2017). With regard to the full study: An earlier analysis of several hundred of the donors reported 276 Gb of sequence data and 100 million to 120 million unique TCR beta sequences obtained from 150 million to 200 million T cells. The study used immunosequencing to profile the T cell repertoires of 666 subjects and linked those repertoires to cytomegalovirus serostatus. To study patterns of TCR occurrence, a later analysis re-analyzed previously published TCR beta repertoires from 500 to 850 donors and added high-resolution HLA genotyping. The number of typed donors differed by locus: roughly 620-640 for A, B, C, DRB1 and DQB1; 500 to 550 for DQA1; approximately 610 for DPA1; and 400 to 480 for DPB1. An early release covering roughly 600 HLA-typed donors comprised about 300 gigabases of sequencing data and tens of millions of unique TCR sequences. The aim of the study was to test whether cataloging public T cell receptors could identify signatures of past pathogen exposure. Of the roughly 400 genotyped donors, less than 85% were placed in the genetic ancestry cluster associated with self-reported Caucasian donors. On average, around 200,000 unique TCR beta nucleotide sequences were sequenced per donor among a few hundred genotyped donors of the cohort, with around 19% of those sequences being non-productive. Besides the first cohort of about 730 subjects, a separate validation cohort made up of 120 different subjects was used. Donor age, sex, ethnicity and CMV serostatus were compiled alongside the repertoire data. Rather than using new phenotypic data, the later analysis identified candidate immune exposures from TCR beta sequences and from how often those sequences occurred across donors. To predict cytomegalovirus infection status, the study brought together high-throughput TCR immunosequencing, statistical association of individual TCRs with disease status, and machine learning. A later genetic analysis took genome-wide SNP genotypes for about 55% of the 666 donors and used that subset as a discovery cohort. Class I and class II HLA loci were covered by the typing at four-digit resolution. Roughly five DR-DQ haplotypes were handled as single units for association and clustering, since linkage in the cohort was strong. An earlier analysis of nearly 600 of the donors applied high-throughput TCR beta sequencing to assess whether each TCR beta V gene segment acted as functional or pseudogenic. All discovery cohort repertoires had been generated on a single sequencing platform. Points the paper makes about the study in general: When HLA alleles, especially DR and DQ, strongly co-occurred, attributing TCR associations to individual alleles was difficult. In a later analysis, most CMV-associated TCR beta chains were found to appear HLA-restricted, with HLA associations seemingly driven largely by CMV exposure. The classifier was reported to diagnose cytomegalovirus status with high specificity and sensitivity in both the original cohort and the validation cohort. In a later analysis, the rate of TCR association differed among HLA loci, with DRB1 alleles having the most associated TCRs and HLA-C alleles having the fewest. A later analysis reported that several top co-occurrence clusters appeared linked to parvovirus B19, influenza, CMV and Epstein-Barr virus. Presence/absence analyses assumed roughly uniform sequencing depth across donors, an assumption that may not hold. The authors suggested that the approach could potentially be extended to other disease states and immunological phenotypes. Correlated functional status among segregating V segments might be attributable to linkage disequilibrium, but an unknown experimental factor could not be ruled out. Broadly in line with IMGT annotations, most TCR beta V segments showed up in productive rearrangements about 90% or about 30% of the time in an earlier analysis of 450 to 750 of the donors. A further reported finding was that TCR beta sequences accurately predicted the HLA-A and HLA-B alleles for most subjects in the first cohort. Because HLA typing was missing for some donors at each locus, association tests included only the typed subset. A cluster of highly shared sequence variants was judged likely to represent a technical artifact of the sequencing pipeline. A few of the identified cytomegalovirus-associated TCR beta chains were confirmed in vitro to be specific for cytomegalovirus antigens. A later genetic analysis reported fewer N-insertions in productive TCRs among donors in an Asian-associated ancestry cluster than the roughly 690-donor mean. A later genetic analysis associated a missense DCLRE1C variant with V-gene and J-gene trimming of TCR beta chains, and an independent cohort replicated the association. Immune exposure information for the cohort was limited to CMV serostatus. The earlier analysis of approximately 540 of the donors excluded roughly 17 rarely observed V segments, including chromosome 9 orphons, because counts were too low. Across donors, most TCR sequences were observed very rarely, whereas some public TCRs were present in many individuals. This cohort had only TCR beta chains sequenced, and the lack of alpha or paired-chain data limited which features could be detected. The 87-base-pair reads could not distinguish some IMGT-functional V segments, including TRBV6-2 and TRBV6-3, so those segments were excluded. In a later analysis, HLA-associated TCR beta chains were found to be more clonally expanded and to have lower generation probabilities than equally common non-associated chains. In a later analysis, around 15,000 TCR beta sequences were associated with specific HLA alleles at a false discovery rate of 0.05. The study listed 150 to 200 TCR beta chains as associated with cytomegalovirus.

The library was generated by the immunoSEQ multiplex PCR assay. For the multiplex PCR, a mixture combining 60 forward primers for TCR Vbeta segments and 13 reverse primers for TCR Jbeta segments was used. A multiplex PCR assay on genomic DNA amplified the CDR3 region of rearranged TCR beta genes. Amplified TCR beta libraries were sequenced as 87-base-pair reads on the Illumina HiSeq System. On the study's bioinformatics: In a later analysis, about 80 million unique TCR beta chains were counted across the 650 to 750 repertoires, and about 10 million of these chains were shared by at least two donors. A nearest-neighbor algorithm error-corrected the raw reads and collapsed the reads into unique sequences, merging closely related sequences to remove PCR and sequencing errors. To assign V, D and J gene segments, CDR3 sequences were aligned to IMGT reference sequences. For a sequence to be retained, a match of at least six nucleotides to both a V gene segment and a J gene segment was required. A rearrangement was called productive if the CDR3 had no stop codons and remained in frame with V and J, and every other rearrangement was called non-productive. CDR3 was defined by IMGT convention, running from the second conserved V-encoded cysteine to the conserved J-encoded phenylalanine. In an earlier analysis of around 540 of the donors, sequences lacking an unambiguous match to a single V gene segment were excluded. In an earlier analysis of approximately 610 of the donors, V segments were called functional above 56.7% productive rearrangements and were called segregating when the between-donor standard deviation exceeded 5%. A statistical classification framework was built to diagnose cytomegalovirus status from the catalog of TCR beta chain sequences. A later analysis assigned V and J genes by comparing TCR nucleotide sequences with IMGT/GENE-DB human TR gene sequences. A later analysis assigned CDR3 sequences and most-parsimonious VDJ recombination scenarios with the TCRdist pipeline. In a later analysis, each TCR beta chain was defined by its CDR3 amino acid sequence together with its V-gene family, and reads without a unique V-gene family were excluded. As a way to deal with suspected cross-contamination and a sequencing artifact, a later analysis dropped roughly 600 nucleotide sequences that were highly shared and had low generation probability. A later analysis calculated a clonal expansion index for each public chain from normalized within-repertoire ranks of inferred template counts. In a later analysis, generation probabilities were computed using a VDJ recombination model fitted to out-of-frame rearrangements, and the results were checked against IGoR. Hypergeometric tests were used in a later analysis to score TCR-TCR, TCR-HLA and TCR-CMV co-occurrence, with a repertoire-size bias correction applied to the TCR pairs. False discovery rates were estimated in a later analysis by permuting HLA or CMV assignments 20 times. A later analysis grouped co-occurring TCRs with DBSCAN, adding TCRdist sequence similarity when clustering within HLA-allele-positive subsets. Co-occurrence clustering excluded repertoires with fewer than 30,000 or more than 120,000 public chains, plus five with anomalous nucleotide sharing. Here the immuneACCESS table is served through TCRdb, limited to in-frame sequences with V and J called. Missing clones are a known gap in these copies; in checked studies unresolved V genes cover under half, and the rest lacks a known reason. The V and J calls and the clone size are those of that table, but D and trimming were determined from the DNA. The sample profile shows some 200,000 clones; approximately 80% of them were found once. The top ten clones comprise about 2.5% of the sample.

Regarding this clone: Its antigen is unknown. Per-nucleotide qualities are absent, and no much larger clonotype sits a single base away.

Between the V and J ends, shortened by 0 bases and 0 bases respectively, the junction contains 6 bases. The CDR1 and CDR2 encoded by the germline V gene are LGHNA and YSLEER. The CDR3 has 16 amino acids, counting the end cysteine and phenylalanine. Kept here is only the CDR3 DNA, which spans 48 bases and is read in frame from base 1. In total, about 650 healthy bone marrow donors made up the cohort. All cohort members were sampled while nominally healthy, although unrecorded immune exposures were likely present. The donor was CMV seronegative and belonged to the group of approximately 320 seronegative cohort members. A peripheral blood sample was provided by each donor, and peripheral blood mononuclear cells were used for TCR beta sequencing. Genomic DNA extraction from the blood cell samples was performed with the Qiagen DNeasy Blood Extraction Kit.

Sequenced sample: PBMCs. This receptor chain uses TRBV4-3 and TRBJ2-6; TRBD2 is a weak D gene call, 6 bases matching. The receptor was derived from a woman aged 50 to 60 in good health and CMV-seronegative. The CDR3 amino acid sequence is: CASSQEGGSGANVLTF. The DNA sequence is as follows: TGCGCCAGCAGCCAAGAGGGGGGCTCTGGGGCCAACGTCCTGACTTTC.